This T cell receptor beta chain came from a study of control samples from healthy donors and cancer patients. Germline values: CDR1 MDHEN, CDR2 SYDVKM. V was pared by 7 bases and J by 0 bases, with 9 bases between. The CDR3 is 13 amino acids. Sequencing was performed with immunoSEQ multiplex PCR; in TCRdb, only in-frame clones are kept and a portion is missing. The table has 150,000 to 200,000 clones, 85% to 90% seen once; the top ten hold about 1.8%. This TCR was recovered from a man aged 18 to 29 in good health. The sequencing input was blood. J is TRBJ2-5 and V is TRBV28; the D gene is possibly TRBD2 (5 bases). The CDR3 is CASIGGYQETQYF. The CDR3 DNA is TGTGCCAGCATCGGCGGGTACCAAGAGACCCAGTACTTC.